Detailed here is one TCR beta chain. The record originates from a study of identical twins. Germline V lookup: CDR1 MNHEY, CDR2 SMNVEV (reference sequence). The CDR3 sequence is 13 residues long. Trimming cost V 5 bases and J 10 bases, with 12 bases left between them. TCRdb re-derived calls from the 5' RACE reads in MiXCR, one entry per CDR3 protein. Of about 390,000 distinct CDR3 sequences listed, approximately 9.1% were seen once; the top ten hold 8% to 9.5%. The chain couples TRBV27 to TRBJ1-6; perhaps TRBD1 as D (6 bases). This clonotype was obtained from a woman in her forties or fifties in good health. The source material was naive T cells sorted from blood. CDR3: CASSTGTHSPLHF. The DNA of the CDR3 is TGTGCCAGCAGTACAGGGACTCACTCACCCCTCCACTTT.